Sequencing of this T cell receptor beta chain was carried out in a study of T cells expressing NK-cell markers. Across the study: Sorted CD3+CD56+NKG2C+, CD3+CD56+NKG2C- and CD3+CD56-NKG2C+ T cells provided the TCR beta repertoires. Seven of the eight sequenced donors were classified as HCMV-seropositive, and one was classified as seronegative. Whole-study findings and limits: Expanded NKG2C+ T cell clones were not confirmed as HCMV-specific.

This CDR3 region has 12 residues. TCRdb re-analyzed the 5' RACE reads; it lists each CDR3 protein once, without DNA. The sample has about 150,000 distinct CDR3 sequences. Remarks on this clonotype: Its antigen is still unknown.

The specimen was blood T cells: a sorted CD56 or NKG2C T cell subset, CD4+ or CD8+ T cells, or bulk PBMC T cells (not recorded which). The sequence derives from a man aged 18-69 years in good health. The chain has TRBV12-2 and TRBJ1-4. TRBV12-2 constitutes a pseudogene. The chain's CDR3 is CASRLSRGTVFF.